This is a list of T cell receptor beta chains from one sample in a study of shared clonotypes between healthy human individuals. TCRdb keeps only in-frame clones here, not all; method: immunoSEQ multiplex PCR. Here the sample spans under 2,000,000 clones, about 94% being singletons. Sequenced sample: naive CD8+ T cells sorted from blood. These receptors originate from a man younger than 35 in good health. CDR3s include the opening cysteine and the closing phenylalanine or tryptophan. Each record gives: D gene, J gene, clone size, V gene, CDR3 protein, CDR3 DNA. The D gene is left open where the match is weak. Rows give clone size only sometimes, using once, few, many, or a class for an expanded clone.

.	TRBJ1-2	few	TRBV4-1	CASSPSPQVNANYGYTF	TGCGCCAGCAGCCCCTCGCCACAGGTGAATGCTAACTATGGCTACACCTTC
.	TRBJ2-4	.	TRBV12-2	CASRRTGRGNIQYF	TGTGCAAGTCGCCGGACCGGCAGGGGAAACATTCAGTACTTC
TRBD1	TRBJ2-1	.	TRBV29-1	CSYEGGTGNNEQFF	TGCAGCTATGAGGGCGGGACAGGTAACAATGAGCAGTTCTTC
.	TRBJ1-1	.	TRBV5-1	CASSLRGTTEAFF	TGCGCCAGCAGCTTGCGGGGTACCACTGAAGCTTTCTTT
TRBD2	TRBJ2-3	.	TRBV18	CASSLAGHTDTQYF	TGTGCCAGCTCACTAGCGGGGCACACAGATACGCAGTATTTT
.	TRBJ2-3	once	TRBV5-4	CASSALADGTQYF	TGTGCCAGCAGCGCCCTAGCTGACGGTACGCAGTATTTT
.	TRBJ1-2	once	TRBV5-4	CASSVRDWGPNYGYTF	TGTGCCAGCAGCGTCCGGGATTGGGGCCCCAACTATGGCTACACCTTC
TRBD2	TRBJ2-7	.	TRBV6-1	CASSERSGRRYEQYF	TGTGCCAGCAGTGAACGAAGCGGGAGGAGGTACGAGCAGTACTTC
TRBD2	TRBJ2-2	.	TRBV4-2	CASSSSGGAYTGELFF	TGTGCCAGCAGCTCAAGCGGGGGGGCTTACACCGGGGAGCTGTTTTTT
.	TRBJ2-1	.	TRBV14	CASSPPRSSYNEQFF	TGTGCCAGCAGCCCCCCCCGAAGCTCCTACAATGAGCAGTTCTTC
TRBD1	TRBJ2-7	.	TRBV30	CAWGTGHYEQYF	TGTGCCTGGGGGACAGGCCACTACGAGCAGTACTTC
TRBD1	TRBJ1-2	.	TRBV4-1	CASSQNQQGAGYGYTF	TGCGCCAGCAGCCAAAATCAACAGGGGGCCGGCTATGGCTACACCTTC
.	TRBJ2-5	.	TRBV5-1	CASSSQGTQETQYF	TGCGCCAGCAGCTCACAGGGTACCCAAGAGACCCAGTACTTC
TRBD2	TRBJ2-7	.	TRBV19	CASSTGLAGSYEQYF	TGTGCCAGTAGTACCGGACTAGCGGGGTCATACGAGCAGTACTTC
.	TRBJ1-3	once	TRBV6-1	CASSEVGSGNTIYF	TGTGCCAGCAGTGAAGTCGGGTCCGGAAACACCATATATTTT
.	TRBJ1-1	.	TRBV20-1	CSASEGPEAFF	TGCAGTGCTAGCGAGGGACCTGAAGCTTTCTTT
.	TRBJ1-4	.	TRBV5-8	CASSFGTLATNEKLFF	TGTGCCAGCAGCTTCGGGACACTTGCAACTAATGAAAAACTGTTTTTT
.	TRBJ1-1	.	TRBV27	CASSLPGHNTEAFF	TGTGCCAGCAGTTTACCAGGGCATAACACTGAAGCTTTCTTT
TRBD1	TRBJ2-7	.	TRBV2	CASTSPSGTDGYEQYF	TGTGCCAGCACCTCCCCCTCCGGGACAGACGGCTACGAGCAGTACTTC
.	TRBJ2-2	.	TRBV7-6	CASSLESNPVPGELFF	TGTGCCAGCAGCCTCGAGTCGAATCCAGTCCCCGGGGAGCTGTTTTTT
TRBD1	TRBJ1-6	once	TRBV30	CAWNGTDNSPLHF	TGTGCCTGGAACGGGACAGATAATTCACCCCTCCACTTT
.	TRBJ2-7	.	TRBV28	CASSLTGSSYEQYF	TGTGCCAGCAGTTTAACCGGGAGCTCCTACGAGCAGTACTTC
TRBD2	TRBJ2-3	.	TRBV25-1	CASSWRGGTDTQYF	TGTGCCAGCAGCTGGCGGGGGGGCACAGATACGCAGTATTTT
.	TRBJ1-3	.	TRBV5-1	CASSEGLAGNTIYF	TGCGCCAGCTCCGAGGGGTTGGCTGGAAACACCATATATTTT
.	TRBJ2-7	.	TRBV27	CASSFGQGLHEQYF	TGTGCCAGCAGTTTTGGGCAGGGGTTGCACGAGCAGTACTTC
TRBD1	TRBJ1-4	.	TRBV30	CAWSATGTGLLNEKLFF	TGTGCCTGGAGTGCGACCGGGACAGGACTGCTCAATGAAAAACTGTTTTTT
.	TRBJ1-1	.	TRBV10-3	CAISDPMGGEGEAFF	TGTGCCATCAGTGACCCCATGGGGGGGGAGGGCGAAGCTTTCTTT
.	TRBJ2-7	.	TRBV7-8	CASSLPLYEQYF	TGTGCCAGCAGCTTACCACTGTACGAGCAGTACTTC
.	TRBJ2-1	once	TRBV6-1	CASLQATYNEQFF	TGTGCCAGCTTACAGGCTACCTACAATGAGCAGTTCTTC
.	TRBJ2-5	once	TRBV27	CASSSSGRRYQETQYF	TGTGCCAGCAGCTCTTCCGGGAGACGATACCAAGAGACCCAGTACTTC
.	TRBJ2-7	.	TRBV15	CATSRAGQEQYF	TGTGCCACCAGCAGAGCAGGCCAAGAGCAGTACTTC
TRBD1	TRBJ1-5	.	TRBV27	CASSFRQGGQPQHF	TGTGCCAGCAGTTTCCGACAGGGTGGTCAGCCCCAGCATTTT
TRBD1	TRBJ1-6	.	TRBV4-2	CASSQDPGQASPLHF	TGTGCCAGCAGCCAAGATCCGGGACAGGCCTCACCCCTCCACTTT